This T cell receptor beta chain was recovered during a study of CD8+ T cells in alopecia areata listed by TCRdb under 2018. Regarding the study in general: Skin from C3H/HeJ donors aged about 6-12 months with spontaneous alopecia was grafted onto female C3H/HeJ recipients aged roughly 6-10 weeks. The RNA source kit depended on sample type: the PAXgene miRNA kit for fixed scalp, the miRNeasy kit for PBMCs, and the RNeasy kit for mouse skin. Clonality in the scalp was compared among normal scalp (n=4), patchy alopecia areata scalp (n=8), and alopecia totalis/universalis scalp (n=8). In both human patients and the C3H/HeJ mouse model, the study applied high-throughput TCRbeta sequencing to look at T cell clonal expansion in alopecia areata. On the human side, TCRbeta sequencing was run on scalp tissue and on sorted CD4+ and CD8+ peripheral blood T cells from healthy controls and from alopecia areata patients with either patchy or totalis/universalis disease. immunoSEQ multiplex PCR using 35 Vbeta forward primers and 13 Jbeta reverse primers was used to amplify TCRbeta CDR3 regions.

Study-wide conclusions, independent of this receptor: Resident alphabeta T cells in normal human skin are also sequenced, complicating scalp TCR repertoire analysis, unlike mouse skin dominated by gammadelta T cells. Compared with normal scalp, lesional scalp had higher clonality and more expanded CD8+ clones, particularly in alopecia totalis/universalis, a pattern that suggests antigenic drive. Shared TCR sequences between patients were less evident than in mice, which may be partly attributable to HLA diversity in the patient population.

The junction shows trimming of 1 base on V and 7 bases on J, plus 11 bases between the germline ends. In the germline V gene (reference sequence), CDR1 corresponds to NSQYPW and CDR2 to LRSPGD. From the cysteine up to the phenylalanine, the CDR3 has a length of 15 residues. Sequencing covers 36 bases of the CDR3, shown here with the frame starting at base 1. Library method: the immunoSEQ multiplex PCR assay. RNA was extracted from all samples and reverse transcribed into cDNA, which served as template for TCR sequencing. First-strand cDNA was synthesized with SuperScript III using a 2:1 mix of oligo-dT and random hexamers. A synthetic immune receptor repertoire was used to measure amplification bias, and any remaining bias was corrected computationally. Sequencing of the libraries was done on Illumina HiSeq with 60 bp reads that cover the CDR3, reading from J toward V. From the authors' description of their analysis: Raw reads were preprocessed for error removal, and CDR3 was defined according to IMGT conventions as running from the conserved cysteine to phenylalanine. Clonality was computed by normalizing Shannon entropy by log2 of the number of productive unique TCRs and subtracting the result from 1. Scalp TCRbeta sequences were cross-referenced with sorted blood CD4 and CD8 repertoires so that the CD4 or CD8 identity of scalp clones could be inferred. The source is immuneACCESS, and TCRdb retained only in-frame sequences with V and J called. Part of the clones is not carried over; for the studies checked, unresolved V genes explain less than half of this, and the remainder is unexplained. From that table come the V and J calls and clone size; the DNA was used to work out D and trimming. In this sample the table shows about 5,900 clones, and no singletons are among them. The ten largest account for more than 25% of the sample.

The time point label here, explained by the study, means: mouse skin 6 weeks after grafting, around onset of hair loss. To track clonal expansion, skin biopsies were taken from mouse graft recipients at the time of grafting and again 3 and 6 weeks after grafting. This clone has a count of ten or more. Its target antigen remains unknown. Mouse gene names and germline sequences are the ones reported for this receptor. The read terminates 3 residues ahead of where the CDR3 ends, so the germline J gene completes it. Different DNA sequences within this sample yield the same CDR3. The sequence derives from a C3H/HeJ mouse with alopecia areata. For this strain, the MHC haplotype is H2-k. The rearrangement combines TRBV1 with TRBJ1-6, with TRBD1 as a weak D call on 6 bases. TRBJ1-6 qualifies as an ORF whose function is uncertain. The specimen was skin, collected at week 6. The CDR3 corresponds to CTCSAVQGGNSPLYF. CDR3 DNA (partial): TGCACCTGCAGTGCAGTACAGGGAGGAAATTCGCCC.